The 29 T cell receptor beta chains given below trace back to one sample, sequenced in a study of blood T cell repertoires in COVID-19. TCRdb keeps only in-frame clones here, not all; method: immunoSEQ multiplex PCR. The sample yields some 160,000 clones, more than 65% seen once. Sequencing was carried out using peripheral blood. The source is a man between 65 and 80 years old with active or convalescent COVID-19.

This chain connects TRBV4-3 to TRBJ1-2; D unclear. With 0 bases removed from V and 3 bases from J, the gap between germline ends came to 8 bases. The CDR3 covers 14 residues. Germline V CDR1 and CDR2: LGHNA, YSLEER. CDR3 sequence: CASSQDSTDYGYTF. DNA for the CDR3: TGCGCCAGCAGCCAAGATAGTACAGACTATGGCTACACCTTC.

There are a few counts of this clone. The J gene is TRBJ2-7, the V gene TRBV11-2, with D uncertain. V was trimmed by 5 bases and J by 3 bases, leaving 5 bases between them. The CDR3 runs to 11 residues. The germline gives CDR1 SGHAT, CDR2 FQNNGV. The CDR3 nucleotides are TGTGCCAGCAGCCCCCACTACGAGCAGTACTTC. Protein product: CASSPHYEQYF.

V is TRBV5-4 and J is TRBJ2-5; D is uncertain. V was pared by 2 bases and J by 2 bases, with 13 bases between. Germline V gives CDR1 SGHNT, CDR2 YYREEE (reference sequence). The CDR3 is 15 residues long. CDR3 in amino acids: CASSFFALRQETQYF. The CDR3 DNA reads TGTGCCAGCAGCTTTTTTGCCCTGCGGCAAGAGACCCAGTACTTC.

The rearrangement links TRBV6-5 to TRBJ2-7, with D perhaps matching TRBD2 (7 bases). Germline assignment: CDR1 MNHEY and CDR2 SVGAGI. V was clipped by 0 bases and J by 6 bases, with 15 bases between them. The length of the CDR3 is 15 residues. CDR3 region: CASSYSRQGGGEQYF. CDR3 DNA: TGTGCCAGCAGTTACTCGAGGCAGGGAGGGGGCGAGCAGTACTTC.

The CDR3 spells CASSARQGALETQYF. The CDR3 DNA follows: TGTGCCAGCAGCGCGAGACAGGGGGCTTTGGAGACCCAGTACTTC. This chain joins TRBV9 and TRBJ2-5; 10 bases are shared with TRBD1. V lost 3 bases and J lost 5; bases outside the gene matches: 7. Germline V gene sequence: CDR1 SGDLS, CDR2 YYNGEE. This CDR3 has 15 residues.

This clone was seen only a few times. The chain carries TRBV18 and TRBJ2-5, with 7 bases lining up with TRBD2. The CDR3 extends over 14 amino acids. The V segment lost 3 bases and the J segment 2 bases; nucleotides outside the gene matches: 3. Germline V gene data show CDR1 as KGHSH and CDR2 as LQKENI. This CDR3 is CASSPLADQETQYF. The CDR3 DNA follows: TGTGCCAGCTCACCTCTAGCGGATCAAGAGACCCAGTACTTC. Drawing the rest from reference TRBV18 and TRBJ2-5, the complete variable domain is NAGVMQNPRHLVRRRGQEARLRCSPMKGHSHVYWYRQLPEEGLKFMVYLQKENIIDESGMPKERFSAEFPKEGPSILRIQQVVRGDSAAYFCASSPLADQETQYFGPGTRLLVL.

This clone was detected only a few times. The chain couples TRBV18 to TRBJ1-2; TRBD1 agrees at 7 bases. The CDR3 runs to 14 residues. The germline gives CDR1 KGHSH, CDR2 LQKENI. Trimming took 2 bases from V and 0 from J; bases not matched to a gene: 0. CDR3 sequence reads: CASSPGTANYGYTF. CDR3 nucleotide sequence: TGTGCCAGCTCACCAGGGACAGCTAACTATGGCTACACCTTC.

The DNA of the CDR3 is TGTGCCAGTAGTTTCCTACTAGCGGGGGCTGTCTACAATGAGCAGTTCTTC. Protein sequence: CASSFLLAGAVYNEQFF. The chain is built from TRBV19 and TRBJ2-1; 11 bases map to TRBD2. This CDR3 spans 17 amino acids. Germline CDR1 and CDR2: LNHDA and SQIVND (reference sequence). The V segment lost 5 bases and the J segment 3 bases; nucleotides outside the gene matches: 9.

V usage is TRBV6-2 or TRBV6-3 and J usage is TRBJ2-7, with D tentatively TRBD1 (5 bases). The V gene's germline CDR1 is MNHEY and CDR2 SVGEGT. Trimming stripped 2 bases from V and 5 bases from J, with 13 bases between. This CDR3 has 14 amino acids. The CDR3 DNA reads TGTGCCAGCAGTTACCACAGGTCCCTCGACGAGCAGTACTTC. It yields the protein CASSYHRSLDEQYF.

This clone appeared a few times. This sample includes further DNA sequences coding for the same CDR3. The chain joins TRBV5-5 to TRBJ1-3, with a weak D call TRBD1 (5 bases). The CDR3 has 16 amino acids. Trimming removed 2 bases from V and 0 bases from J, with 12 bases in between. Germline CDR1 SGHKS, CDR2 YYEKEE (reference sequence). In DNA, the CDR3 is TGTGCCAGCAGCTTTGCAGGGCCTAACTCTGGAAACACCATATATTTT. Translating it yields CASSFAGPNSGNTIYF.

The chain links TRBV19 to TRBJ1-5; possibly TRBD1 for D (6 bases). The V gene lost 5 bases and the J gene lost 0 bases, with 11 bases spanning the gap. The CDR3 consists of 15 residues. Germline-derived CDR1 and CDR2 are LNHDA and SQIVND (reference sequence). The CDR3 region is CASSPRTVSNQPQHF. Written as DNA, the CDR3 is TGTGCCAGTAGTCCCCGGACAGTTAGCAATCAGCCCCAGCATTTT.

The count of this clone is one. The J gene is TRBJ2-7, the V gene TRBV5-4, with 10 bases matching TRBD1. Unmatched junction bases numbered 6, after V lost 4 bases and J lost 2 bases. The length of the CDR3 is 15 residues. Germline V gene data show CDR1 as SGHNT and CDR2 as YYREEE (reference sequence). The CDR3 loop reads CASSGSGTGAYEQYF. In DNA, the CDR3 is TGTGCCAGCAGCGGGTCCGGGACAGGGGCCTACGAGCAGTACTTC.

The chain recombines TRBV27 with TRBJ1-2, with D possibly matching TRBD1 (6 bases). The germline CDR1 and CDR2 sequences are MNHEY and SMNVEV (reference sequence). Trimming took off 7 bases at V and 1 base at J, with 16 bases between the two ends. This CDR3 region has 15 residues. CDR3 residues: CASTLNQQGNYGYTF. The CDR3 DNA sequence: TGTGCCAGCACGTTAAACCAACAGGGTAACTATGGCTACACCTTC.

The chain is built from TRBV5-4 and TRBJ1-5; D is unresolved. This CDR3 spans 12 amino acids. Trimming pared 4 bases from V and 3 bases from J, leaving 5 bases between. The germline CDR1 and CDR2 sequences are SGHNT and YYREEE (reference sequence). Here the CDR3 DNA reads TGTGCCAGCAGCACTGACAATCAGCCCCAGCATTTT. This codes for CASSTDNQPQHF.

The chain is built from TRBV11-1 and TRBJ1-1; D unclear. Trimming cost V 1 base and J 0 bases, with 12 bases left between them. CDR3 length: 16 residues. Germline assignment: CDR1 SGHAT and CDR2 FQDESV (reference sequence). CDR3 DNA: TGTGCCAGCAGCTTAGGAGGGTCGAGTATGAACACTGAAGCTTTCTTT. Translating it yields CASSLGGSSMNTEAFF.

The chain uses TRBV5-1 and TRBJ1-6; D is undetermined. The CDR3 has 15 amino acids. Germline CDR1 and CDR2: SGHRS and YFSETQ. Trimming removed 1 base at V and 5 bases at J, with 10 bases between. The DNA of the CDR3 is TGCGCCAGCAGCTTGAGTCTCGGTGATAATTCACCCCTCCACTTT. Translation: CASSLSLGDNSPLHF.

This chain uses TRBV5-6 with TRBJ1-2, with 10 bases matching TRBD1. Trimming at V came to 4 bases and at J to 7 bases, leaving 7 bases not matched to a gene. The CDR3 covers 14 residues. Germline CDR1 SGHDT, CDR2 YYEEEE. The CDR3 is CASSPNRDRGGYTF. The CDR3 nucleotides are TGTGCCAGCAGCCCCAACCGGGACAGGGGTGGCTACACCTTC. The full variable domain, its missing parts supplied by reference TRBV5-6 and TRBJ1-2, is DAGVTQSPTHLIKTRGQQVTLRCSPKSGHDTVSWYQQALGQGPQFIFQYYEEEERQRGNFPDRFSGHQFPNYSSELNVNALLLGDSALYLCASSPNRDRGGYTFGSGTRLTVV.

This clone was seen a handful of times. The gene calls are TRBV5-1 and TRBJ1-2; the match to TRBD1 covers 12 bases. The CDR3 sequence is 14 residues long. The germline gives CDR1 SGHRS, CDR2 YFSETQ. The V segment lost 4 bases and the J segment 8 bases; nucleotides outside the gene matches: 6. This chain's CDR3 is CASSTGQGAPGYTF. CDR3 DNA sequence: TGCGCCAGCAGCACGGGACAGGGGGCGCCAGGCTACACCTTC.

The J gene is TRBJ2-7, the V gene TRBV18; 8 bases match TRBD1. Germline assignment: CDR1 KGHSH and CDR2 LQKENI. J gave up 1 base and V 5 bases, and 10 bases lay outside the gene matches. This CDR3 contains 16 residues. DNA of the CDR3: TGTGCCAGCTCAGACCGTCTGGGACAGGAGTCCTACGAGCAGTACTTC. Translated: CASSDRLGQESYEQYF.

In its sample, this clone was seen a few times. The rearrangement links TRBV7-8 to TRBJ2-4, with a tentative D call TRBD1 (6 bases). This CDR3 has 17 residues. V gave up 1 base and J gave up 0 bases, with 13 bases separating them. Germline loops: CDR1 SGHVS, CDR2 FQNEAQ. CDR3: CASSLEQGALAKNIQYF. In DNA, the CDR3 is TGTGCCAGCAGCTTAGAACAGGGAGCCCTAGCCAAAAACATTCAGTACTTC.

CDR3 in amino acids: CASRPGTSGIATETQYF. CDR3 bases: TGTGCCAGCAGACCTGGGACTAGCGGGATCGCGACAGAGACCCAGTACTTC. This chain links TRBV7-2 with TRBJ2-5, with TRBD2 matching over 13 bases. The CDR3 totals 17 residues. Germline values: CDR1 SGHTA, CDR2 FQGNSA. V lost 6 bases, J lost 4 bases, and 11 bases stayed unmatched.

The CDR3 loop reads CASSPLRAGFGNEQFF. The CDR3 coding sequence is TGTGCCAGCAGCCCACTCCGTGCGGGATTTGGGAATGAGCAGTTCTTC. The J gene is TRBJ2-1, the V gene TRBV7-9, with D tentatively TRBD2 (6 bases). CDR3 size: 16 residues. The V end lost 5 bases, the J end lost 7 bases, and 21 bases lay between the germline ends. Germline CDR1 and CDR2: SEHNR and FQNEAQ (reference sequence).

This clone was seen a single time. The V gene is TRBV6-1, the J gene TRBJ2-5; 8 bases agree with TRBD1. This CDR3 is built from 15 residues. The germline gives CDR1 MNHNS, CDR2 SASEGT. V lost 3 bases to trimming and J lost 7 bases; unmatched junction nucleotides: 10. The CDR3 here is CASSESGTGIGTQYF. The CDR3 DNA sequence: TGTGCCAGCAGTGAGTCCGGGACAGGCATTGGGACCCAGTACTTC.

The V and J genes are TRBV30 and TRBJ2-1, with 7 nucleotides matching TRBD2. V trimming: 1 base; J trimming: 3 bases; junction bases outside the gene matches: 12. Germline V gives CDR1 GTSNPN, CDR2 SVGIG (reference sequence). CDR3 length: 17 residues. In nucleotides, the CDR3 is TGTGCCTGGAGTGGTCCCGACGGGGCGGGAGTCTACAATGAGCAGTTCTTC. Its translation is CAWSGPDGAGVYNEQFF.

This clone came up once. This chain joins TRBV15 and TRBJ1-4, with D possibly matching TRBD1 (6 bases). This CDR3 is 15 amino acids long. Trimming removed 0 bases from V and 8 bases from J, with 13 bases in between. In germline, CDR1 is LNHNV, CDR2 YYDKDF (reference sequence). As DNA, the CDR3 is TGTGCCACCAGCAGAGATCCAGGGGAAGAAGAAAAACTGTTTTTT. Translating gives CATSRDPGEEEKLFF. Using reference TRBV15 and TRBJ1-4 for the parts outside the CDR3, the full variable domain is DAMVIQNPRYQVTQFGKPVTLSCSQTLNHNVMYWYQQKSSQAPKLLFHYYDKDFNNEADTPDNFQSRRPNTSFCFLDIRSPGLGDTAMYLCATSRDPGEEEKLFFGSGTQLSVL.

The CDR3 DNA sequence: TGTGCCAGCAAAGCCCCCGGGGGAAGGGCGGGTGAGCAGTTCTTC. Its protein is CASKAPGGRAGEQFF. J is TRBJ2-1 and V is TRBV7-9, with D tentatively TRBD2 (6 bases). The CDR3 is 15 amino acids. V lost 7 bases and J lost 9, with 22 bases in between. Looked up from germline, CDR1 is SEHNR and CDR2 is FQNEAQ (reference sequence).

The CDR3 is CASTKGQFNEKLFF. DNA for the CDR3: TGTGCCAGTACCAAGGGGCAGTTCAATGAAAAACTGTTTTTT. The V call is TRBV19, the J call TRBJ1-4; D possibly corresponds to TRBD1 (5 bases). Germline V gives CDR1 LNHDA, CDR2 SQIVND (reference sequence). The CDR3 is 14 amino acids. Trimming shortened V by 7 bases and J by 5 bases, and 14 bases separated the two germline ends.

The rearrangement links TRBV19 to TRBJ2-2; the match to TRBD2 covers 8 bases. The CDR3 has 16 amino acids. The V gene end was trimmed by 8 bases and the J gene end by 2 bases; junction bases not matched to a gene: 10. Germline values: CDR1 LNHDA, CDR2 SQIVND (reference sequence). For the CDR3, the DNA is TGTGCCAGTGTTATAAGCGGGGGACTAAACACCGGGGAGCTGTTTTTT. It specifies CASVISGGLNTGELFF.

V and J are TRBV2 and TRBJ2-3; D may be TRBD2 (7 bases). The CDR3 is made up of 14 amino acids. Germline V CDR1 and CDR2: SNHLY, FYNNEI. With 6 bases removed from V and 5 bases from J, the gap between germline ends came to 15 bases. The CDR3 region is CASRRGGAEDTQYF. CDR3 nucleotide sequence: TGTGCCAGCAGGAGGGGGGGGGCGGAAGATACGCAGTATTTT.